Each of the 30 T cell receptor beta chains below was sequenced from the same sample in a study of cytomegalovirus exposure and HLA in healthy donors (dated by TCRdb to about 2017). Receptor libraries were prepared by the immunoSEQ multiplex PCR assay. For the multiplex PCR, a mixture combining 60 forward primers for TCR Vbeta segments and 13 reverse primers for TCR Jbeta segments was used. In TCRdb, the immuneACCESS table is reduced to in-frame sequences with V and J assigned. These tables do not hold every clone; where another copy was compared, an unresolved V gene accounts for under half, and the others remain unexplained. This sample holds some 150,000 clones; 85% were observed only once. 2% to 2.5% of the sample is in the top ten clones. Specimen: PBMCs. The receptor source for this set is a woman aged 18-35 years in good health and CMV-seronegative.

Details on this clone: Other DNA sequences in the same sample also yield this CDR3. V and J are TRBV30 and TRBJ2-7, with 10 positions matching TRBD1. Trimming cost V 0 bases and J 2 bases; bases outside gene matches: 1. The germline CDR1 and CDR2 sequences are GTSNPN and SVGIG (reference sequence). The CDR3 covers 14 residues. CDR3 amino acids: CAWSVGTGAYEQYF. CDR3 nucleotides: TGTGCCTGGAGTGTAGGGACAGGGGCCTACGAGCAGTACTTC.

The chain uses TRBV30 and TRBJ2-3, with D possibly matching TRBD2 (7 bases). The V gene's germline CDR1 is GTSNPN and CDR2 SVGIG (reference sequence). CDR3 length: 15 residues. V lost 3 bases to trimming and J lost 6 bases, with 19 bases between them. This chain's CDR3 is CAWSPAGARADTQYF. The CDR3 bases are TGTGCCTGGAGCCCTGCGGGGGCAAGGGCGGATACGCAGTATTTT.

CDR3 bases: TGCGCCAGCAGCATTGGACAGACCGGGGAGCTGTTTTTT. Its protein is CASSIGQTGELFF. This chain links TRBV5-1 with TRBJ2-2; possibly TRBD1 for D (6 bases). In germline, CDR1 is SGHRS, CDR2 YFSETQ. The V end lost 4 bases, the J end lost 5 bases, and 9 bases lay between the germline ends. This CDR3 has 13 residues. The full variable domain, rest sourced from reference TRBV5-1 and TRBJ2-2, is KAGVTQTPRYLIKTRGQQVTLSCSPISGHRSVSWYQQTPGQGLQFLFEYFSETQRNKGNFPGRFSGRQFSNSRSEMNVSTLELGDSALYLCASSIGQTGELFFGEGSRLTVL.

This chain connects TRBV30 to TRBJ1-1; D gene unclear. The V gene lost 5 bases and the J gene lost 4 bases, with 14 bases spanning the gap. Germline CDR1 GTSNPN, CDR2 SVGIG (reference sequence). The length of the CDR3 is 13 residues. CDR3 in amino acids: CAWESGRATEAFF. DNA of the CDR3: TGTGCCTGGGAATCGGGAAGGGCCACTGAAGCTTTCTTT.

Sample share makes this clone medium-sized. The chain's CDR3 is CASSEGKGGASYEQYF. The CDR3 coding sequence is TGCGCCAGCAGTGAAGGTAAAGGGGGGGCGTCCTACGAGCAGTACTTC. The V gene is TRBV10-1, the J gene TRBJ2-7; the D gene is possibly TRBD2 (7 bases). Germline-derived CDR1 and CDR2 are WNHNN and SYGVQD (reference sequence). The CDR3 totals 16 residues. Trimming shortened V by 3 bases and J by 1 base, and 16 bases separated the two germline ends.

The CDR3 DNA reads TGTGCCATCAAACGCGAGGGTAAGAATGATGAGCAGTTCTTC. Translated: CAIKREGKNDEQFF. The rearrangement joins TRBV10-3 to TRBJ2-1; weak D call: TRBD2 (5 bases). Germline V gene data show CDR1 as ENHRY and CDR2 as SYGVKD. The CDR3 is made up of 14 amino acids. V shed 7 bases and J shed 8 bases, with 18 bases lying between them.

In its sample, this clone was seen a few times. In nucleotides, the CDR3 is TGCGCCAGCAGTCGACAACCGGGACAGGGGGACTATGGCTACACCTTC. Its translation is CASSRQPGQGDYGYTF. V and J are TRBV23-1 and TRBJ1-2, with 11 bases aligning to TRBD1. TRBV23-1 is an open reading frame, and its role is uncertain. V shed 4 bases, J shed 3 bases, and the junction held 7 bases outside the gene matches. CDR3 size: 16 residues.

The genes are TRBV29-1 and TRBJ1-5, with 10 bases that match TRBD1. This CDR3 region has 13 residues. Germline loops: CDR1 SQVTM, CDR2 ANQGSEA. The junction had 6 bases not matched to a gene; V was cut back by 7 bases and J by 6 bases. CDR3 sequence (DNA): TGCAGCGCCTGGACAGGGGGGACTCAGCCCCAGCATTTT. It yields the protein CSAWTGGTQPQHF.

In this sample, this clone turned up a few times. The rearrangement links TRBV25-1 to TRBJ1-4; D is unresolved. This CDR3 spans 13 amino acids. Germline lookup yields CDR1 MGHDK and CDR2 SYGVNS. The ends were cut back, 2 bases at V and 8 bases at J, with 9 bases in the middle. CDR3 sequence: CASSEPGNEKLFF. The CDR3 nucleotides read TGTGCCAGCAGTGAACCGGGTAACGAAAAACTGTTTTTT.

J is TRBJ1-5 and V is TRBV11-2; D is uncertain. CDR1 is SGHAT, CDR2 FQNNGV, per germline. The CDR3 is 13 residues long. The germline V and J ends were trimmed by 1 base and 11 bases, with 12 bases remaining between them. This CDR3 reads CASSLGRSMAQHF. CDR3 DNA sequence: TGTGCCAGCAGCTTAGGCAGATCCATGGCCCAGCATTTT.

Regarding this clone: Other DNA sequences in this sample translate to the same CDR3. V and J are TRBV5-4 and TRBJ2-7, with 7 bases that match TRBD1. This CDR3 spans 14 amino acids. With V trimmed by 0 bases and J by 4 bases, 4 bases remained unmatched. Germline V gene sequence: CDR1 SGHNT, CDR2 YYREEE (reference sequence). For the CDR3, the DNA is TGTGCCAGCAGCTTGGACAGGGGAAGGTACGAGCAGTACTTC. It translates to CASSLDRGRYEQYF.

The V call is TRBV5-6, the J call TRBJ2-3, with D possibly matching TRBD2 (5 bases). The CDR3 extends over 14 amino acids. V lost 6 bases and J lost 8, with 19 bases in between. The germline V gene encodes CDR1 SGHDT and CDR2 YYEEEE. CDR3 in amino acids: CASTPPERAATQYF. The CDR3 nucleotides are TGTGCCAGCACCCCCCCGGAGAGGGCCGCTACGCAGTATTTT.

The chain employs TRBV28 and TRBJ1-1; D might be TRBD1 (5 bases). Germline CDR1 is MDHEN and CDR2 is SYDVKM. The CDR3 sequence is 13 residues long. Trimming took off 6 bases at V and 5 bases at J, with 13 bases between the two ends. DNA for the CDR3: TGTGCCAGCAGCAGCAGGGTTGGGACTGAAGCTTTCTTT. Translated: CASSSRVGTEAFF.

V gene TRBV7-8 combines with J gene TRBJ2-7, with TRBD2 as a possible D gene (5 bases). Trimming cost V 5 bases and J 2 bases, with 19 bases left between them. The CDR3 runs to 16 residues. Germline values: CDR1 SGHVS, CDR2 FQNEAQ. CDR3 region: CASSPSPLEETYEQYF. The CDR3 DNA reads TGTGCCAGCAGCCCGAGCCCTTTGGAGGAAACCTACGAGCAGTACTTC.

The V gene is TRBV20-1, the J gene TRBJ1-1; 8 nucleotides line up with TRBD1. Germline CDR1 DFQATT, CDR2 SNEGSKA (reference sequence). This CDR3 region has 11 residues. The V gene end was trimmed by 5 bases and the J gene end by 6 bases; junction bases not matched to a gene: 2. CDR3 loop: CSASQGAEAFF. CDR3 sequence (DNA): TGCAGTGCTTCACAGGGGGCTGAAGCTTTCTTT.

Here the CDR3 reads CAIGWLGGENIQYF. Written as DNA, the CDR3 is TGTGCCATAGGGTGGTTAGGGGGCGAAAACATTCAGTACTTC. This chain joins TRBV28 and TRBJ2-4; TRBD1 matches 7 bases. CDR3 length: 14 residues. Germline V gene sequence: CDR1 MDHEN, CDR2 SYDVKM. J was trimmed by 5 bases and V by 10 bases; bases with no gene match: 11.

The chain recombines TRBV2 with TRBJ2-1; no clear D gene. Germline V gene data show CDR1 as SNHLY and CDR2 as FYNNEI. This CDR3 has 11 residues. The V gene lost 8 bases and the J gene lost 10 bases, with 12 bases spanning the gap. This chain's CDR3 is CASWALREQFF. The CDR3 DNA sequence: TGTGCCAGCTGGGCGCTTAGAGAGCAGTTCTTC.

V gene TRBV27 combines with J gene TRBJ2-1; the match to TRBD2 covers 11 bases. V dropped 7 bases and J dropped 6; count of bases not matched to a gene: 20. The CDR3 is 19 amino acids. Germline lookup yields CDR1 MNHEY and CDR2 SMNVEV (reference sequence). CDR3 nucleotide sequence: TGTGCCAGCATTCCGAGGTTGGGTAGCGGGAGGGCAGGGAGCAATGAGCAGTTCTTC. Its translation: CASIPRLGSGRAGSNEQFF.

V and J are TRBV4-3 and TRBJ2-7; the D gene is possibly TRBD1 (6 bases). The germline V gene has CDR1 LGHNA and CDR2 YSLEER. The V end was cut by 3 bases, the J end by 6 bases, with 9 bases between. This CDR3 is 12 amino acids long. The CDR3: CASSQGAREQYF. The CDR3 DNA reads TGCGCCAGCAGCCAGGGGGCCCGCGAGCAGTACTTC.

Notes on this clone: A read error may account for a junction end that differs from germline. The rearrangement joins TRBV7-9 to TRBJ1-4, with 7 positions matching TRBD1. CDR3 length equals 16 residues. The germline V gene has CDR1 SEHNR and CDR2 FQNEAQ (reference sequence). In DNA form, the CDR3 reads TGTTCCAGCAGCCCGGGGACAGTTACAACTAATGAAAAACTGTTTTTT. Translating gives CSSSPGTVTTNEKLFF.

The chain employs TRBV4-3 and TRBJ1-4, with no clear D. The V and J ends lost 2 bases and 0 bases respectively, with 10 bases between them. The CDR3 extends over 16 amino acids. Germline-derived CDR1 and CDR2 are LGHNA and YSLEER. The CDR3, as DNA: TGCGCCAGCAGCCAAACCCCCGGGTCAACTAATGAAAAACTGTTTTTT. Translated: CASSQTPGSTNEKLFF.

The chain uses TRBV6-5 and TRBJ1-3, with unresolved D. This CDR3 has 14 residues. The germline V gene has CDR1 MNHEY and CDR2 SVGAGI. V was cut by 5 bases and J by 4 bases, with 12 bases left in between. The CDR3 DNA sequence: TGTGCCAGCAGTCAAAACGGACTGGGAAACACCATATATTTT. Amino acids: CASSQNGLGNTIYF.

V gene TRBV18 combines with J gene TRBJ1-2; 12 nucleotides align to TRBD1. Germline V gene data show CDR1 as KGHSH and CDR2 as LQKENI. The trim removed 6 bases at V and 8 bases at J, leaving 10 bases unmatched. This CDR3 has 15 amino acids. The CDR3 coding sequence is TGTGCCAGCTCCCCGGGACAGGGGGCTTCTTTAGGCTACACCTTC. Amino acid sequence: CASSPGQGASLGYTF.

The chain joins TRBV5-1 to TRBJ2-7; weak D call: TRBD1 (6 bases). Germline V lookup: CDR1 SGHRS, CDR2 YFSETQ. Trimming cost V 2 bases and J 5 bases, with 11 bases left between them. The CDR3 contains 13 residues. CDR3 nucleotide sequence: TGCGCCAGCAGCTTCAGGGGAGTCAACGAGCAGTACTTC. Translating it yields CASSFRGVNEQYF.

The V gene is TRBV5-1, the J gene TRBJ1-4; 9 nucleotides align to TRBD1. CDR3 length equals 15 residues. The V gene end was trimmed by 4 bases and the J gene end by 7 bases; junction bases not matched to a gene: 8. Germline V gene sequence: CDR1 SGHRS, CDR2 YFSETQ. CDR3 DNA: TGCGCCAGCAGCACCCAGACAGGGGGGGCTGAAAAACTGTTTTTT. Its protein product is CASSTQTGGAEKLFF. The variable domain in full, completed from reference TRBV5-1 and TRBJ1-4, reads KAGVTQTPRYLIKTRGQQVTLSCSPISGHRSVSWYQQTPGQGLQFLFEYFSETQRNKGNFPGRFSGRQFSNSRSEMNVSTLELGDSALYLCASSTQTGGAEKLFFGSGTQLSVL.

The V gene is TRBV27, the J gene TRBJ1-5; D is ambiguous. This CDR3 has 14 residues. V gave up 6 bases and J gave up 6 bases, with 15 bases separating them. Germline loops: CDR1 MNHEY, CDR2 SMNVEV (reference sequence). The CDR3 DNA sequence: TGTGCCAGCAGCTTCAAGCCCAGAGGTCAGCCCCAGCATTTT. It is translated as CASSFKPRGQPQHF.

This clone occurred a few times. The V call is TRBV9, the J call TRBJ2-6; D possibly corresponds to TRBD2 (5 bases). Trimming took off 3 bases at V and 0 bases at J, with 19 bases between the two ends. The CDR3 is made up of 19 amino acids. Per the germline V gene, CDR1 is SGDLS and CDR2 is YYNGEE. CDR3 DNA: TGTGCCAGCAGCGCCCCGGCCGCGCGGGCCCGCTCTGGGGCCAACGTCCTGACTTTC. It encodes CASSAPAARARSGANVLTF.

The rearrangement joins TRBV15 to TRBJ2-2, with 10 bases aligning to TRBD2. Germline assignment: CDR1 LNHNV and CDR2 YYDKDF (reference sequence). The CDR3 loop spans 15 amino acids. The V segment lost 5 bases and the J segment 4 bases; nucleotides outside the gene matches: 4. The CDR3 DNA reads TGTGCCACCAGCCAGCGGGGGGGGAGCACCGGGGAGCTGTTTTTT. It is translated as CATSQRGGSTGELFF.

The chain recombines TRBV18 with TRBJ2-3; tentative D call: TRBD1 (6 bases). This CDR3 contains 16 residues. V was trimmed by 4 bases and J by 5 bases, leaving 19 bases between them. Per the germline V gene, CDR1 is KGHSH and CDR2 is LQKENI. Written as DNA, the CDR3 is TGTGCCAGCTCACAACAAACCGCAGGGGCGGGAGATACGCAGTATTTT. This translates into CASSQQTAGAGDTQYF.

The chain joins TRBV30 to TRBJ1-6; 7 bases are shared with TRBD1. The CDR3 extends over 14 amino acids. V was pared by 7 bases and J by 7 bases, with 10 bases of the junction left unmatched. In germline, CDR1 is GTSNPN, CDR2 SVGIG (reference sequence). The CDR3 is CAYAGTVKNSPLHF. The DNA for the CDR3 is TGTGCCTACGCGGGGACAGTGAAAAATTCACCCCTCCACTTT.